Below, 24 T cell receptor beta chains from the same sample are listed, as sequenced in a study of breast tumors, draining lymph nodes, adjacent tissues. Axillary draining lymph nodes of breast cancer patients supplied the node samples. Using its own MiXCR run on the multiplex PCR reads, TCRdb lists one record per CDR3 protein. The sample has around 230,000 distinct CDR3 sequences; 34% are singletons. Sequencing was carried out using axillary lymph node tissue. The receptor source for this set is a female donor with breast cancer. Some clones in this sample may be carry-over from other donors' samples.

This clonotype was counted many times. The rearrangement uses TRBV7-8 and TRBJ2-7; D perhaps matches TRBD1 (6 bases). CDR1 and CDR2 from the germline V gene are SGHVS and FQNEAQ. Trimming left V 5 bases short and J 0 bases short, with 14 bases between. This CDR3 comprises 15 residues. The CDR3 DNA reads TGTGCCAGCAGCACAAGGACAGAACGCTCCTACGAGCAGTACTTC. Protein: CASSTRTERSYEQYF.

This clonotype was picked up many times. The V gene is TRBV7-2, the J gene TRBJ1-5; a possible D gene is TRBD1 (6 bases). Germline CDR1 reads SGHTA; CDR2 reads FQGNSA. The CDR3 totals 14 residues. V was shortened by 5 bases and J by 6 bases, with 14 bases between the two germline ends. The CDR3 DNA is TGTGCCAGCAGCCCGGGGGTAGGGGGTCAGCCCCAGCATTTT. Its translation is CASSPGVGGQPQHF.

This clonotype has a count of ten or more. The V gene is TRBV6-6, the J gene TRBJ1-5; D not resolved. Trimming pared 10 bases from V and 3 bases from J, leaving 19 bases between. The CDR3 has 15 residues. Looked up from germline, CDR1 is MNHNY and CDR2 is SVGAGI (reference sequence). The CDR3 sequence: CATTRDATHNQPQHF. The CDR3 DNA reads TGTGCCACCACTCGTGATGCAACTCACAATCAGCCCCAGCATTTT.

This clonotype was observed at least ten times. V is TRBV5-1 and J is TRBJ2-3; D is possibly TRBD1 (5 bases). The CDR3 covers 14 residues. Trimming shortened V by 0 bases and J by 4 bases, and 9 bases separated the two germline ends. CDR1 is SGHRS, CDR2 YFSETQ, per germline. The CDR3 loop is CASSLVQGADTQYF. The CDR3 DNA reads TGCGCCAGCAGCTTGGTTCAGGGCGCAGATACGCAGTATTTT. The full variable domain, its missing parts supplied by reference TRBV5-1 and TRBJ2-3, is KAGVTQTPRYLIKTRGQQVTLSCSPISGHRSVSWYQQTPGQGLQFLFEYFSETQRNKGNFPGRFSGRQFSNSRSEMNVSTLELGDSALYLCASSLVQGADTQYFGPGTRLTVL.

The chain recombines TRBV20-1 with TRBJ2-1; D is ambiguous. V was cut by 3 bases and J by 6 bases, with 12 bases left in between. Germline V gene sequence: CDR1 DFQATT, CDR2 SNEGSKA (reference sequence). This CDR3 has 13 amino acids. DNA of the CDR3: TGCAGTGCTAGTTCCGGGCCCCCCAATGAGCAGTTCTTC. This sequence encodes CSASSGPPNEQFF.

The sample holds a few counts of this clonotype. This sequence joins TRBV6-6 and TRBJ2-7, with D possibly being TRBD1 (6 bases). Trimming removed 5 bases from V and 3 bases from J, with 17 bases in between. The germline V gene encodes CDR1 MNHNY and CDR2 SVGAGI (reference sequence). The CDR3 has 15 residues. The CDR3 DNA reads TGTGCCAGCAGTCACGCTGGGGGCGCTGGCTACGAGCAGTACTTC. Residues: CASSHAGGAGYEQYF.

As concerns this clonotype: With a much larger clone just one base away, this may be a read error. V is TRBV7-8 and J is TRBJ2-2; TRBD2 agrees at 7 bases. This CDR3 region has 16 residues. Germline-derived CDR1 and CDR2 are SGHVS and FQNEAQ. With V trimmed by 4 bases and J by 3 bases, 8 bases remained unmatched. The CDR3 DNA is TGTGCCAGCAGCTCCCTGGGGGGGGGGGACACCGGGGAGCTGTTTTTT. Translating gives CASSSLGGGDTGELFF.

This clonotype was detected ten times or more. V and J are TRBV19 and TRBJ2-7; 7 bases map to TRBD2. Germline CDR1 and CDR2: LNHDA and SQIVND (reference sequence). V gave up 4 bases and J gave up 5 bases; unmatched junction bases: 11. This CDR3 contains 15 residues. The chain's CDR3 is CASSKGRVGEHEQYF. DNA of the CDR3: TGTGCCAGTAGTAAAGGGAGGGTAGGGGAACACGAGCAGTACTTC.

The table lists this clonotype with many counts. This chain uses TRBV7-3 with TRBJ2-1; 9 nucleotides agree with TRBD2. Germline values: CDR1 SGHTA, CDR2 FQGTGA. The junction had 6 bases not matched to a gene; V was cut back by 5 bases and J by 4 bases. This CDR3 has 15 residues. CDR3 DNA sequence: TGTGCCAGCAGCCTCCTAGCGGGACAATACAATGAGCAGTTCTTC. Its protein product is CASSLLAGQYNEQFF.

This clonotype has ten or more counts. This chain connects TRBV20-1 to TRBJ1-6; TRBD1 matches at 9 bases. Germline CDR1 and CDR2: DFQATT and SNEGSKA (reference sequence). The CDR3 contains 15 residues. The J segment lost 7 bases and the V segment lost 5 bases, leaving 9 bases of the junction unmatched. The CDR3 DNA reads as TGCAGTGCTCAAACAGGGGGCGCCTGGAATTCACCCCTCCACTTT. Amino acid sequence: CSAQTGGAWNSPLHF.

This clonotype was counted a few times. It may be a read error: a sequence one base away is much more abundant. V usage is TRBV5-1 and J usage is TRBJ1-2, with 8 bases lining up with TRBD1. V lost 4 bases to trimming and J lost 10 bases; unmatched junction nucleotides: 12. Germline values: CDR1 SGHRS, CDR2 YFSETQ. There are 14 residues in the CDR3. This CDR3 is CASSPRQGHDVYTF. The CDR3 DNA reads TGCGCCAGCAGCCCACGACAGGGGCATGATGTCTACACCTTC.

This chain connects TRBV27 to TRBJ2-7; the D gene is possibly TRBD2 (6 bases). Trimming cost V 1 base and J 2 bases, with 12 bases left between them. The length of the CDR3 is 15 residues. CDR1 and CDR2 (germline): MNHEY, SMNVEV (reference sequence). This CDR3 is CASSLLSGLAYEQYF. For the CDR3, the DNA is TGTGCCAGCAGTTTATTAAGCGGGCTCGCCTACGAGCAGTACTTC.

The chain is built from TRBV9 and TRBJ1-4; D is undetermined. Trimming removed 4 bases from V and 0 bases from J, with 16 bases in between. The CDR3 loop spans 17 amino acids. Germline CDR1 and CDR2: SGDLS and YYNGEE. CDR3 bases: TGTGCCAGCAGCAATGGAGGACTAGCGTCAACTAATGAAAAACTGTTTTTT. It yields the protein CASSNGGLASTNEKLFF.

For this clonotype: A clone one base away is much larger, so this may be a read error. This chain joins TRBV10-3 and TRBJ2-3; 7 bases line up with TRBD2. The CDR3 is made up of 14 amino acids. Trimming cost V 10 bases and J 1 base; bases outside gene matches: 8. Germline CDR1 and CDR2: ENHRY and SYGVKD. The CDR3 here is CATRSAGGTDTQYF. CDR3 nucleotides: TGTGCCACCAGATCTGCGGGGGGCACAGATACGCAGTATTTT.

Regarding this clonotype: A much larger clone lies one base from this, so it may be a read error. This chain joins TRBV11-2 and TRBJ2-7; maybe TRBD2 (7 bases). The CDR3 has 14 amino acids. Trimming pared 5 bases from V and 2 bases from J, leaving 13 bases between. The germline V gene has CDR1 SGHAT and CDR2 FQNNGV. CDR3 in DNA: TGTGCCAGCAGCCGAACAGGGAGGGCCTACGAGCAGTACTTC. Translating gives CASSRTGRAYEQYF.

Remarks on this clonotype: Mismatch with germline at one junction end may stem from a read error. The CDR3, as DNA: TGTGCCAGCAGACCCCCGGGACTAGCATTATACGAGCAGCACTTC. Translating it yields CASRPPGLALYEQHF. J is TRBJ2-7 and V is TRBV7-2, with 9 bases identical to TRBD2. The germline V gene has CDR1 SGHTA and CDR2 FQGNSA. CDR3 length equals 15 residues.

This clonotype has ten or more counts. The chain recombines TRBV10-3 with TRBJ1-3; weak D call: TRBD1 (6 bases). Germline V CDR1 and CDR2: ENHRY, SYGVKD. V was cut by 2 bases and J by 1 base, with 12 bases left in between. The CDR3 is made up of 16 amino acids. The CDR3 spells CAISEPRGRSGNTIYF. CDR3 DNA sequence: TGTGCCATCAGTGAGCCCAGGGGTAGATCTGGAAACACCATATATTTT.

Only a few counts were recorded for this clonotype. The rearrangement joins TRBV27 to TRBJ1-2; a weak D match, TRBD1 (6 bases). V was shortened by 4 bases and J by 4 bases, with 19 bases between the two germline ends. The CDR3 contains 16 residues. Germline values: CDR1 MNHEY, CDR2 SMNVEV (reference sequence). DNA for the CDR3: TGTGCCAGCAGTTCATCCGGCCCCCGGGACATCTATGGCTACACCTTC. It encodes CASSSSGPRDIYGYTF.

This clonotype was seen ten or more times. The V call is TRBV20-1, the J call TRBJ2-7; D is perhaps TRBD2 (5 bases). There are 13 residues in the CDR3. The germline gives CDR1 DFQATT, CDR2 SNEGSKA (reference sequence). V was trimmed by 3 bases and J by 3 bases, leaving 12 bases between them. CDR3 residues: CSASAGRGYEQYF. As DNA, the CDR3 is TGCAGTGCTAGTGCGGGCCGCGGCTACGAGCAGTACTTC.

This clonotype occurred a few times. A much bigger clone sits one base away, suggesting this may be a read error. The chain recombines TRBV20-1 with TRBJ2-2, with 9 bases identical to TRBD1. CDR1 is DFQATT and CDR2 is SNEGSKA in the germline V gene (reference sequence). The CDR3 length is 16 residues. V trimming: 2 bases; J trimming: 4 bases; junction bases outside the gene matches: 8. The CDR3 region is CSARLDRGATTGELFF. The DNA for the CDR3 is TGCAGTGCTAGACTGGACAGGGGCGCGACCACCGGGGAGCTGTTTTTT.

A note on this clonotype: A much larger clone lies one base from this, so it may be a read error. The CDR3 end shows no conserved phenylalanine or tryptophan, and so a read error is likely. The gene calls are TRBV20-1 and TRBJ2-1; D perhaps matches TRBD2 (5 bases). This CDR3 is built from 14 residues. Per germline, CDR1 DFQATT and CDR2 SNEGSKA (reference sequence). V lost 6 bases and J lost 3, with 15 bases in between. The CDR3 coding sequence is TGCAGTGCCGCAAATAACCGGGACTACAATGAGCAGTTCTTG. Translation gives CSAANNRDYNEQFL.

This clonotype was recorded many times. The chain couples TRBV12-3 or TRBV12-4 to TRBJ1-5; 9 bases are shared with TRBD1. Losses at the gene ends were 5 bases for V and 4 bases for J; bases not matched to a gene: 3. CDR3 length: 14 amino acids. The CDR3 coding sequence is TGTGCCAGCAGTGGTGACAGGGGGAATCAGCCCCAGCATTTT. This encodes CASSGDRGNQPQHF.

This clonotype was recorded once. Here the CDR3 reads CATRSGGGRYEQYF. The DNA of the CDR3 is TGTGCCACCCGGTCGGGGGGTGGTCGGTACGAGCAGTACTTC. The genes are TRBV10-3 and TRBJ2-7, with 7 bases aligning to TRBD2. Germline values: CDR1 ENHRY, CDR2 SYGVKD. CDR3 length equals 14 residues. V lost 10 bases to trimming and J lost 4 bases; unmatched junction nucleotides: 13.

In this sample, this clonotype turned up a few times. The junction and the germline gene differ at one end; a read error may be behind it. The gene calls are TRBV6-6 and TRBJ1-1; possibly TRBD1 for D (6 bases). The CDR3 has 16 residues. From germline, CDR1 is MNHNY and CDR2 SVGAGI (reference sequence). The CDR3 sequence: CASRLAGDGWDTEAFF. CDR3 sequence (DNA): TGCGCCAGCAGATTGGCAGGGGACGGCTGGGACACTGAAGCTTTCTTT.